This T cell receptor (beta chain) was sequenced for a study of blood T cell repertoires in COVID-19. Study as a whole: In each case, the material was cDNA or gDNA derived from T cells, B-cell-depleted T cells, or PBMCs.

TCRdb keeps only in-frame clones here, not all; method: immunoSEQ multiplex PCR. Found here are approximately 140,000 clones, about 81% of them singletons; the top ten hold 2% to 3%. Participant age was about 18 to 100 years, and participants resided in about two dozen US areas. Assignment of participants to cohorts was predicated upon participant-reported clinical history. The CDR3 spans 15 residues. Trimming took 5 bases from V and 4 from J; bases not matched to a gene: 8. Germline CDR1 reads MDHEN; CDR2 reads SYDVKM. The chain is built from TRBV28 and TRBJ2-3; 8 bases agree with TRBD1. This sequence originates from a man aged 35 to 55 with acute COVID-19. The sequencing sample was made of PBMCs or T cells enriched from blood (not recorded which). The CDR3 spells CASSPGQGWSDTQYF. The CDR3 nucleotides are TGTGCCAGCAGTCCCGGACAGGGTTGGTCAGATACGCAGTATTTT.